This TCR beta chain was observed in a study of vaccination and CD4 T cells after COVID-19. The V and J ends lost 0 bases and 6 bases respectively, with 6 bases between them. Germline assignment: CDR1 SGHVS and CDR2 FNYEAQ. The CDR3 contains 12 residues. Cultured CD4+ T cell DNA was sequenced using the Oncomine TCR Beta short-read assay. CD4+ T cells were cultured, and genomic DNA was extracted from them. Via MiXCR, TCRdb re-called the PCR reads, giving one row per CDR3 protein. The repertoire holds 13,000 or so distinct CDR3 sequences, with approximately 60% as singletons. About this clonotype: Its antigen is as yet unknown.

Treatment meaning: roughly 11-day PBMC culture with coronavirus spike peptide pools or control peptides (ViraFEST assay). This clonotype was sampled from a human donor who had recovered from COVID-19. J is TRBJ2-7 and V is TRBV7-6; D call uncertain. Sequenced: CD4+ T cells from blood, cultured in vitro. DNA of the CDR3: TGTGCCAGCAGCTTAGCAGGGTCCGAGCAGTACTTC. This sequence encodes CASSLAGSEQYF.